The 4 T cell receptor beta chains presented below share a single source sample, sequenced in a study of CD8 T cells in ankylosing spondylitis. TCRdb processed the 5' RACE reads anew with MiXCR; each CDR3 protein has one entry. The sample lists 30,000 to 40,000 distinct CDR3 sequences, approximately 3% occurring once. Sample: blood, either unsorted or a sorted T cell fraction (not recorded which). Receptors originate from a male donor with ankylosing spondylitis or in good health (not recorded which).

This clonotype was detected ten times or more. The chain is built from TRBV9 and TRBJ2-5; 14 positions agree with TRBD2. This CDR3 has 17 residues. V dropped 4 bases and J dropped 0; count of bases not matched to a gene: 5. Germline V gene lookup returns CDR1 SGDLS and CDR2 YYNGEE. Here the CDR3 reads CASSPGLAGGNQETQYF. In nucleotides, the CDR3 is TGTGCCAGCAGCCCTGGACTAGCGGGAGGAAACCAAGAGACCCAGTACTTC. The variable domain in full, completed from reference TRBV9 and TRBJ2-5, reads DSGVTQTPKHLITATGQRVTLRCSPRSGDLSVYWYQQSLDQGLQFLIQYYNGEERAKGNILERFSAQQFPDLHSELNLSSLELGDSALYFCASSPGLAGGNQETQYFGPGTRLLVL.

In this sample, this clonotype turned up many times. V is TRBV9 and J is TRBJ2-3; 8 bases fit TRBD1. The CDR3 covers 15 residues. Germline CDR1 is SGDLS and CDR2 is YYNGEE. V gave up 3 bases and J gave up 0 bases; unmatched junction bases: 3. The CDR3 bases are TGTGCCAGCAGCGCTCGACAGGGGAGCACAGATACGCAGTATTTT. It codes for CASSARQGSTDTQYF. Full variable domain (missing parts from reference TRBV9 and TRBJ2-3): DSGVTQTPKHLITATGQRVTLRCSPRSGDLSVYWYQQSLDQGLQFLIQYYNGEERAKGNILERFSAQQFPDLHSELNLSSLELGDSALYFCASSARQGSTDTQYFGPGTRLTVL.

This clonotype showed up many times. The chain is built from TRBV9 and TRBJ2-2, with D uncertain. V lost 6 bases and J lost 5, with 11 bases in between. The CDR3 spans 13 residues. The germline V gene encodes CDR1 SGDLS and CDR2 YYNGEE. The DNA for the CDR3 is TGTGCCAGCACTCGGGCGCGGACCGGGGAGCTGTTTTTT. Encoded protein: CASTRARTGELFF.

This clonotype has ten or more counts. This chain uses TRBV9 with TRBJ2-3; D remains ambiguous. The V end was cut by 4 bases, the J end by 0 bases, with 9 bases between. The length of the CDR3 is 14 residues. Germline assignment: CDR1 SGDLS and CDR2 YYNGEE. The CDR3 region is CASSTSSSTDTQYF. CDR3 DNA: TGTGCCAGCAGCACAAGCAGCAGCACAGATACGCAGTATTTT. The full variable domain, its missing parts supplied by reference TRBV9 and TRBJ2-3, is DSGVTQTPKHLITATGQRVTLRCSPRSGDLSVYWYQQSLDQGLQFLIQYYNGEERAKGNILERFSAQQFPDLHSELNLSSLELGDSALYFCASSTSSSTDTQYFGPGTRLTVL.